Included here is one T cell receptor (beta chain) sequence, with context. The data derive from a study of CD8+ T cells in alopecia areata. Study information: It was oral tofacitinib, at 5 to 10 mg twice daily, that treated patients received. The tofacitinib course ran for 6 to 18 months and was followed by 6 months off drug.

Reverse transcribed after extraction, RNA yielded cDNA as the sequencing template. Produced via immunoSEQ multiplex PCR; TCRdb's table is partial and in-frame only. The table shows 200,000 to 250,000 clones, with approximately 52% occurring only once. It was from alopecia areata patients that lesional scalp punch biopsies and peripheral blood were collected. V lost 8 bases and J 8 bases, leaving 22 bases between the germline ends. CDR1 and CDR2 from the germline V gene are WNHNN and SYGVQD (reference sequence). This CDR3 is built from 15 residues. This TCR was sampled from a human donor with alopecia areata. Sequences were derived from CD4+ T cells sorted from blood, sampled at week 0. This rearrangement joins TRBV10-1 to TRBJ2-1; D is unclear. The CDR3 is CASALRTVVGDEQFF. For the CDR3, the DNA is TGCGCCAGCGCTCTCAGGACGGTGGTTGGGGATGAGCAGTTCTTC.